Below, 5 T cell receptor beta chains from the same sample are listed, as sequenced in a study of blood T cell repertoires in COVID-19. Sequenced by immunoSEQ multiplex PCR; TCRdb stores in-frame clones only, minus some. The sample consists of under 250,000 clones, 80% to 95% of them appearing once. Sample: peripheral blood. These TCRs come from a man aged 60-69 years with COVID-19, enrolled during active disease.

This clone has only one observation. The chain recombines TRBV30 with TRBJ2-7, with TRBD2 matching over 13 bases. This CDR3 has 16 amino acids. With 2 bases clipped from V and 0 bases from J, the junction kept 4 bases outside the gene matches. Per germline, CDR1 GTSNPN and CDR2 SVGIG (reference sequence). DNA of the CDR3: TGTGCCTGGAGTTGGACTAGCGGGAGTACCTCCTACGAGCAGTACTTC. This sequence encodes CAWSWTSGSTSYEQYF.

The CDR3 loop is CASSRDRKNTGELFF. CDR3 sequence (DNA): TGTGCCAGCAGTAGGGACAGGAAGAACACCGGGGAGCTGTTTTTT. V usage is TRBV27 and J usage is TRBJ2-2; 8 nucleotides line up with TRBD1. Germline V gene sequence: CDR1 MNHEY, CDR2 SMNVEV (reference sequence). V was pared by 5 bases and J by 1 base, with 3 bases of the junction left unmatched. The CDR3 spans 15 residues.

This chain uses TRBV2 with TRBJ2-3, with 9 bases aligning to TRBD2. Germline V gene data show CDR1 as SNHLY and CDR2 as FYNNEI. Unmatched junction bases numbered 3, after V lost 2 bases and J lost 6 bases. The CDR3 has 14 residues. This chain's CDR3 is CASSERGRGDTQYF. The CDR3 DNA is TGTGCCAGCAGTGAACGCGGGAGGGGGGATACGCAGTATTTT.

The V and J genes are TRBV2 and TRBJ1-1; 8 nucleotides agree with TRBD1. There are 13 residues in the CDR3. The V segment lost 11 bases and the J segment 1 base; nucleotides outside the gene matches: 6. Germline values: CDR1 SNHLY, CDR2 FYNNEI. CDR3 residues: CACRQGRNTEAFF. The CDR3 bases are TGTGCCTGCCGACAGGGGAGGAACACTGAAGCTTTCTTT.

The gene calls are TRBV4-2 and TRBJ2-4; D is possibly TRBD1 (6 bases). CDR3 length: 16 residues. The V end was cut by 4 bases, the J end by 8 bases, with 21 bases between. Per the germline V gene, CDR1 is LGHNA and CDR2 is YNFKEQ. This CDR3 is CASSPGPGAAGDIQYF. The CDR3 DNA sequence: TGTGCCAGCAGCCCCGGGCCAGGGGCGGCTGGGGACATTCAGTACTTC.